This TCR beta chain was retrieved from a study of shared clonotypes between healthy human individuals. Study-level results: Researchers found naive subsets generally carried larger estimated richness than memory subsets. The sampled material consisted only of blood, and tissue repertoires are likely to differ. Clonotypes which were not shared had lower generation probabilities than clonotypes that all four donors shared.

Each PCR replicate from the sorted subsets contained about 200 ng DNA, which is tens of thousands of T cell genomes. Clones were sequenced by immunoSEQ multiplex PCR, and TCRdb holds only the in-frame ones, with some missing. The top ten clones hold 0.1% to 0.15% of a sample with roughly 2 million clones, 90% to 95% of them seen once. CDR3 size: 16 residues. CDR1 is SGHDT and CDR2 is YYEEEE in the germline V gene. Trimming took off 2 bases at V and 4 bases at J, with 16 bases between the two ends. As concerns this clone: Its antigen is as yet unknown.

The receptor was isolated from a man between 18 and 35 years old in good health. The sample taken for sequencing was naive CD4+ T cells sorted from blood. Noted subset: CD45RA+ positively selected. V is TRBV5-6 and J is TRBJ2-4; no reliable D call. As DNA, the CDR3 is TGTGCCAGCAGCTTACATGCCGGATCAGCGAAAAACATTCAGTACTTC. Amino acid sequence: CASSLHAGSAKNIQYF.